What follows are 3 T cell receptor beta chains derived from one specimen sequenced in a study of cytomegalovirus exposure and HLA in healthy donors. PCR was performed using 60 Vbeta and 13 Jbeta primers. The table came from immunoSEQ multiplex PCR; TCRdb's copy has only in-frame clones and leaves some out. There are about 130,000 clones in the sample; just under 80% occur only once, and 4.5% to 5.5% lies in the top ten. Sequencing was performed on PBMCs. All receptors come from a man aged 25-45 years in good health and CMV-seronegative.

This chain connects TRBV6-5 to TRBJ2-7; 10 bases fit TRBD2. Trimming removed 4 bases from V and 4 bases from J; junction bases left unmatched: 4. Looked up from germline, CDR1 is MNHEY and CDR2 is SVGAGI. The CDR3 is 14 amino acids. In DNA form, the CDR3 reads TGTGCCAGCAGTTGGACTAGCGGAGTTTACGAGCAGTACTTC. It codes for CASSWTSGVYEQYF.

This chain joins TRBV6-5 and TRBJ2-3; tentatively, D is TRBD2 (5 bases). The length of the CDR3 is 13 residues. CDR1 is MNHEY and CDR2 is SVGAGI in the germline V gene. The V gene lost 1 base and the J gene lost 4 bases, with 6 bases spanning the gap. The CDR3 here is CASSYFGADTQYF. The CDR3 region has the DNA TGTGCCAGCAGTTACTTCGGGGCAGATACGCAGTATTTT.

The chain carries TRBV30 and TRBJ2-3, with 8 bases fitting TRBD2. The CDR3 is made up of 13 amino acids. Germline loops: CDR1 GTSNPN, CDR2 SVGIG (reference sequence). Trimming at V came to 8 bases and at J to 0 bases, leaving 4 bases not matched to a gene. The CDR3 DNA reads TGTGCCCGAGCTAGCGGGAGCACAGATACGCAGTATTTT. It codes for CARASGSTDTQYF. Supplemented by reference TRBV30 and TRBJ2-3, the full variable domain reads SQTIHQWPATLVQPVGSPLSLECTVEGTSNPNLYWYRQAAGRGLQLLFYSVGIGQISSEVPQNLSASRPQDRQFILSSKKLLLSDSGFYLCARASGSTDTQYFGPGTRLTVL.